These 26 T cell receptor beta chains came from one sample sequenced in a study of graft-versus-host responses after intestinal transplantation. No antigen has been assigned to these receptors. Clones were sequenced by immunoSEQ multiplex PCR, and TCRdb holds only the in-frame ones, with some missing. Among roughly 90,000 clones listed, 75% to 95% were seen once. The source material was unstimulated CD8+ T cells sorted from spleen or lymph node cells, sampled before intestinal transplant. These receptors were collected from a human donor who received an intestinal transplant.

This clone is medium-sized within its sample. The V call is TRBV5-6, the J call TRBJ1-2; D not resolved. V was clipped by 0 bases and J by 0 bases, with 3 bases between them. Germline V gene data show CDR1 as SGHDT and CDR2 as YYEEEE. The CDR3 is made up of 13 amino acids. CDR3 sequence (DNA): TGTGCCAGCAGCTTGGCAGCTAACTATGGCTACACCTTC. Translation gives CASSLAANYGYTF. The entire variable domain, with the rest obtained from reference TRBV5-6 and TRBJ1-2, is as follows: DAGVTQSPTHLIKTRGQQVTLRCSPKSGHDTVSWYQQALGQGPQFIFQYYEEEERQRGNFPDRFSGHQFPNYSSELNVNALLLGDSALYLCASSLAANYGYTFGSGTRLTVV.

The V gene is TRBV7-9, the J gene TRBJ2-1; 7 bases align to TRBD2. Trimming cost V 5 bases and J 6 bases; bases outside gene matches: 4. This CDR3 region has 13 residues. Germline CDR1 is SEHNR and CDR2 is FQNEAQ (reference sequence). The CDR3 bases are TGTGCCAGCAGCAGCGGGACTCCCAATGAGCAGTTCTTC. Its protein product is CASSSGTPNEQFF.

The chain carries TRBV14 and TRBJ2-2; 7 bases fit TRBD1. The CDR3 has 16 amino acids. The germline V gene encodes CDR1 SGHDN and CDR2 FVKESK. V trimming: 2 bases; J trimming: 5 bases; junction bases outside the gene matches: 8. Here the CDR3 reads CASSQWDSRRTGELFF. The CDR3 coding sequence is TGTGCCAGCAGCCAATGGGACAGCCGGAGAACCGGGGAGCTGTTTTTT.

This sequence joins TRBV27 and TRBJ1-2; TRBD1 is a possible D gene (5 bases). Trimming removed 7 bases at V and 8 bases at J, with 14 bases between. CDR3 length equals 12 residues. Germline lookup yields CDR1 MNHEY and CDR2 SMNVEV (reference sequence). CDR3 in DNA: TGTGCCAGCACCTCGGGGGATGGGGGCTACACCTTC. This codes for CASTSGDGGYTF.

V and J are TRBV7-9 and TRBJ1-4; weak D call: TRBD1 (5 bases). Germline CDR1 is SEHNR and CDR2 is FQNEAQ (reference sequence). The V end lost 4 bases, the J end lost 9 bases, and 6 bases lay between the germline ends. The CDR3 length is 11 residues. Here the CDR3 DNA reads TGTGCCAGCAGCTCAGGGAAAAAACTGTTTTTT. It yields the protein CASSSGKKLFF.

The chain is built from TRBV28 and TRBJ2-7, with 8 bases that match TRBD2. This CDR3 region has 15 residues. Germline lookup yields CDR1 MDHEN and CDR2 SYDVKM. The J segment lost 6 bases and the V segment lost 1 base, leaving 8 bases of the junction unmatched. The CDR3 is CASSLSTAGAGEQYF. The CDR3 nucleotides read TGTGCCAGCAGTTTATCCACAGCGGGAGCAGGCGAGCAGTACTTC.

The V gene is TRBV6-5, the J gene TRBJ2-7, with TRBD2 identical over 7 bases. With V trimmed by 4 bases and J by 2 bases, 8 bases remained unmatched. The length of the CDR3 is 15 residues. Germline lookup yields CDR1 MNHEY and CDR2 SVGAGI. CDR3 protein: CASSSTPSGTYEQYF. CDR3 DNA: TGTGCCAGCAGTTCCACGCCTAGCGGCACCTACGAGCAGTACTTC.

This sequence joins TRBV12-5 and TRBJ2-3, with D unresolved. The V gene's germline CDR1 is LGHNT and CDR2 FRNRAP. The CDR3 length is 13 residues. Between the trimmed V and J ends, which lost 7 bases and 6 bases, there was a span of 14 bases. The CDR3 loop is CASAGWSRDTQYF. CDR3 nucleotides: TGTGCTAGTGCGGGCTGGTCCCGCGATACGCAGTATTTT.

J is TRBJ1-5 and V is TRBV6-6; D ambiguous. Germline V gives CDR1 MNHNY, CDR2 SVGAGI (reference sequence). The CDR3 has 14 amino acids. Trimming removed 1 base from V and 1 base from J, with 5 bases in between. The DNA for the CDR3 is TGTGCCAGCAGTTACTTCGGGAGCAATCAGCCCCAGCATTTT. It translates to CASSYFGSNQPQHF.

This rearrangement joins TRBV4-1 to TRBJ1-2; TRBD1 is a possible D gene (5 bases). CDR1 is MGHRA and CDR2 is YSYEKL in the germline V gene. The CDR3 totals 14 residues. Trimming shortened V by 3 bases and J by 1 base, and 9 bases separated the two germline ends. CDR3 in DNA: TGCGCCAGCAGCCAGGGGCAGGTTAACTATGGCTACACCTTC. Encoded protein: CASSQGQVNYGYTF.

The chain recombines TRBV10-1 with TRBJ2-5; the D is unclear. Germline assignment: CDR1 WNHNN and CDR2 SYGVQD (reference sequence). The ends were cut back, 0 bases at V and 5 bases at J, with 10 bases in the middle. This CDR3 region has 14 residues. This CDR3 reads CASSESTFWETQYF. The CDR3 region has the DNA TGCGCCAGCAGTGAGTCCACGTTCTGGGAGACCCAGTACTTC.

CDR3 amino acids: CATSEGPFYEQYF. The CDR3 DNA follows: TGTGCCACCAGCGAGGGTCCCTTCTACGAGCAGTACTTC. The rearrangement uses TRBV15 and TRBJ2-7; perhaps TRBD2 as D (5 bases). Germline CDR1 LNHNV, CDR2 YYDKDF (reference sequence). With 5 bases removed from V and 3 bases from J, the gap between germline ends came to 11 bases. CDR3 size: 13 residues. The full variable domain, in which reference TRBV15 and TRBJ2-7 provide the parts outside the CDR3, is DAMVIQNPRYQVTQFGKPVTLSCSQTLNHNVMYWYQQKSSQAPKLLFHYYDKDFNNEADTPDNFQSRRPNTSFCFLDIRSPGLGDTAMYLCATSEGPFYEQYFGPGTRLTVT.

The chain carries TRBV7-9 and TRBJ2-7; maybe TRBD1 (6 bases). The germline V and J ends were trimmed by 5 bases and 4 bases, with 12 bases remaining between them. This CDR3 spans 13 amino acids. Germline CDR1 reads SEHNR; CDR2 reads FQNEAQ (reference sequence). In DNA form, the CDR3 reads TGTGCCAGCAGCCCACAGGGAAGGTACGAGCAGTACTTC. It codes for CASSPQGRYEQYF.

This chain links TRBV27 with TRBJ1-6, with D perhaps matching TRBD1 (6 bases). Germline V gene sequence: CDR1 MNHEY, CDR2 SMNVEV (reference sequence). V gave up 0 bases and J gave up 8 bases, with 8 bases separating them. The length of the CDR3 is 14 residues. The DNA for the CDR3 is TGTGCCAGCAGTTTATCGGCAGGGGATTCACCCCTCCACTTT. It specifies CASSLSAGDSPLHF.

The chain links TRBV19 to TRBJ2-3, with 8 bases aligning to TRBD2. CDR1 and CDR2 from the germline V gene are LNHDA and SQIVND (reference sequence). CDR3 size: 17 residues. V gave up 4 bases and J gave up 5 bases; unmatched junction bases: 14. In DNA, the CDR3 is TGTGCCAGTAGTAAGGGCCGGGTAGCGGGGAGGGAAGATACGCAGTATTTT. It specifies CASSKGRVAGREDTQYF.

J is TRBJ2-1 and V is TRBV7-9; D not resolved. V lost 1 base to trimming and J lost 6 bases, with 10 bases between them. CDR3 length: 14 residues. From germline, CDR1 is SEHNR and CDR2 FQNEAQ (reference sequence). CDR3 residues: CASSLGSGRNEQFF. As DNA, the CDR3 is TGTGCCAGCAGCTTAGGGTCTGGGCGCAATGAGCAGTTCTTC.

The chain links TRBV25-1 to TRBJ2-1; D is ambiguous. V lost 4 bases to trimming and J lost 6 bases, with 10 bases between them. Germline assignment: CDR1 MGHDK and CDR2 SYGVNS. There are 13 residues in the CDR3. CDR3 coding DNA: TGTGCCAGCAGTGTGATAGGCTTCAATGAGCAGTTCTTC. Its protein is CASSVIGFNEQFF.

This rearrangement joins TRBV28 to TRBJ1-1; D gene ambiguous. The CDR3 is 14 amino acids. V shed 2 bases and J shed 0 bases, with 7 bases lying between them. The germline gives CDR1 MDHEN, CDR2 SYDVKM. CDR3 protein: CASSLEVMNTEAFF. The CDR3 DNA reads TGTGCCAGCAGTTTAGAGGTCATGAACACTGAAGCTTTCTTT.

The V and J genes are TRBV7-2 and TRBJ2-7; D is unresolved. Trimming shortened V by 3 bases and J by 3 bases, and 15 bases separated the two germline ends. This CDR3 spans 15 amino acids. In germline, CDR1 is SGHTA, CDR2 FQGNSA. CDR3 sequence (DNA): TGTGCCAGCAGCTTGGACCGAATTCGGAACTACGAGCAGTACTTC. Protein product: CASSLDRIRNYEQYF.

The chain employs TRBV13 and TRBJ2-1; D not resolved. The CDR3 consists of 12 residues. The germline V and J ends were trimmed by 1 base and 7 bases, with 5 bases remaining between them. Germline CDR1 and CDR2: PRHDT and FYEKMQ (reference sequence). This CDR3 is CASSLERNEQFF. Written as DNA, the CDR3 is TGTGCCAGCAGCTTAGAGAGGAATGAGCAGTTCTTC.

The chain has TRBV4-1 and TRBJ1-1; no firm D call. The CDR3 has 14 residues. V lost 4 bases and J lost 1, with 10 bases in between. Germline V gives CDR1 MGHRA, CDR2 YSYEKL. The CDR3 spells CASSRVGGNTEAFF. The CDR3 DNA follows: TGCGCCAGCAGCCGGGTGGGCGGGAACACTGAAGCTTTCTTT.

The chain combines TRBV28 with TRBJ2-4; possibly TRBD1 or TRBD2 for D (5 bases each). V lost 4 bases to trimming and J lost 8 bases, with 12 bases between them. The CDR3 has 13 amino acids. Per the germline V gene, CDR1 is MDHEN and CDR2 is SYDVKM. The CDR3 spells CASSYRLGDIQYF. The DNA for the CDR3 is TGTGCCAGCAGTTACAGGTTGGGAGACATTCAGTACTTC.

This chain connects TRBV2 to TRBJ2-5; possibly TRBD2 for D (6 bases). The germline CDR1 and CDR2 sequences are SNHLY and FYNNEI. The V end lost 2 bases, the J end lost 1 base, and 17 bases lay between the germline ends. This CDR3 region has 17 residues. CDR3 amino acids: CASSERGWAGLQETQYF. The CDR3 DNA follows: TGTGCCAGCAGTGAACGGGGGTGGGCAGGGCTCCAAGAGACCCAGTACTTC.

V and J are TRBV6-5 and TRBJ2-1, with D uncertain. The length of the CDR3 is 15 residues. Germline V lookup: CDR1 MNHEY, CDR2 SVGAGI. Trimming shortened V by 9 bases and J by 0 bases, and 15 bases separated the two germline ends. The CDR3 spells CARNLIGYSYNEQFF. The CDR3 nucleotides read TGTGCCAGGAACCTAATCGGTTACTCCTACAATGAGCAGTTCTTC.

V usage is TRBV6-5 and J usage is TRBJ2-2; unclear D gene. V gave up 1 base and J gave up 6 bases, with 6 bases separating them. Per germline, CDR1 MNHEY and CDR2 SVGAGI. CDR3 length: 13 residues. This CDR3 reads CASSYLGAGELFF. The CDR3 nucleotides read TGTGCCAGCAGTTACTTGGGCGCCGGGGAGCTGTTTTTT.

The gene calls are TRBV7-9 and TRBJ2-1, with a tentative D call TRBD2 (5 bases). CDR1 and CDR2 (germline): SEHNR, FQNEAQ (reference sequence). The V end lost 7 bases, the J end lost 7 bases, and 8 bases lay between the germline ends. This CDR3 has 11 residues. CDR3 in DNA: TGTGCCAGCATCTCGGGGAATGAGCAGTTCTTC. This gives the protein CASISGNEQFF.